This T cell receptor (beta chain) was identified in a study of T cell repertoires in aging, cancer and after chemotherapy. About the research overall: Clear clonal overlap appeared across healthy donor samples taken over several months to years.

The study's findings and limits: Age-matched healthy donors had significantly more diverse, less clonal blood TCR repertoires than untreated cancer patients. Healthy donors lost TCR diversity with age mainly through richness, cancer patients through richness and evenness.

CDR3 length: 15 residues. V dropped 7 bases and J dropped 3 bases, with 19 bases sitting between them. Rearranged V-D-J TRB sequences were amplified with a mixed TRB-A/B primer pool. TCRdb re-derived calls from the multiplex PCR reads in MiXCR, one entry per CDR3 protein. The sample shows about 5,700 distinct CDR3 sequences, around two fifths of them seen only once. Amplification of TCR beta used genomic DNA extracted from peripheral blood. For this clonotype: Antigen unknown.

The source of this sequence is a human donor in good health. The V and J genes are TRBV12-3 or TRBV12-4 and TRBJ2-7, with D maybe TRBD2 (6 bases). Sequencing was done on a sample of blood. CDR3 protein: CASIADMGGRYEQYF. In DNA form, the CDR3 reads TGTGCCAGCATCGCGGACATGGGAGGACGCTACGAGCAGTACTTC.